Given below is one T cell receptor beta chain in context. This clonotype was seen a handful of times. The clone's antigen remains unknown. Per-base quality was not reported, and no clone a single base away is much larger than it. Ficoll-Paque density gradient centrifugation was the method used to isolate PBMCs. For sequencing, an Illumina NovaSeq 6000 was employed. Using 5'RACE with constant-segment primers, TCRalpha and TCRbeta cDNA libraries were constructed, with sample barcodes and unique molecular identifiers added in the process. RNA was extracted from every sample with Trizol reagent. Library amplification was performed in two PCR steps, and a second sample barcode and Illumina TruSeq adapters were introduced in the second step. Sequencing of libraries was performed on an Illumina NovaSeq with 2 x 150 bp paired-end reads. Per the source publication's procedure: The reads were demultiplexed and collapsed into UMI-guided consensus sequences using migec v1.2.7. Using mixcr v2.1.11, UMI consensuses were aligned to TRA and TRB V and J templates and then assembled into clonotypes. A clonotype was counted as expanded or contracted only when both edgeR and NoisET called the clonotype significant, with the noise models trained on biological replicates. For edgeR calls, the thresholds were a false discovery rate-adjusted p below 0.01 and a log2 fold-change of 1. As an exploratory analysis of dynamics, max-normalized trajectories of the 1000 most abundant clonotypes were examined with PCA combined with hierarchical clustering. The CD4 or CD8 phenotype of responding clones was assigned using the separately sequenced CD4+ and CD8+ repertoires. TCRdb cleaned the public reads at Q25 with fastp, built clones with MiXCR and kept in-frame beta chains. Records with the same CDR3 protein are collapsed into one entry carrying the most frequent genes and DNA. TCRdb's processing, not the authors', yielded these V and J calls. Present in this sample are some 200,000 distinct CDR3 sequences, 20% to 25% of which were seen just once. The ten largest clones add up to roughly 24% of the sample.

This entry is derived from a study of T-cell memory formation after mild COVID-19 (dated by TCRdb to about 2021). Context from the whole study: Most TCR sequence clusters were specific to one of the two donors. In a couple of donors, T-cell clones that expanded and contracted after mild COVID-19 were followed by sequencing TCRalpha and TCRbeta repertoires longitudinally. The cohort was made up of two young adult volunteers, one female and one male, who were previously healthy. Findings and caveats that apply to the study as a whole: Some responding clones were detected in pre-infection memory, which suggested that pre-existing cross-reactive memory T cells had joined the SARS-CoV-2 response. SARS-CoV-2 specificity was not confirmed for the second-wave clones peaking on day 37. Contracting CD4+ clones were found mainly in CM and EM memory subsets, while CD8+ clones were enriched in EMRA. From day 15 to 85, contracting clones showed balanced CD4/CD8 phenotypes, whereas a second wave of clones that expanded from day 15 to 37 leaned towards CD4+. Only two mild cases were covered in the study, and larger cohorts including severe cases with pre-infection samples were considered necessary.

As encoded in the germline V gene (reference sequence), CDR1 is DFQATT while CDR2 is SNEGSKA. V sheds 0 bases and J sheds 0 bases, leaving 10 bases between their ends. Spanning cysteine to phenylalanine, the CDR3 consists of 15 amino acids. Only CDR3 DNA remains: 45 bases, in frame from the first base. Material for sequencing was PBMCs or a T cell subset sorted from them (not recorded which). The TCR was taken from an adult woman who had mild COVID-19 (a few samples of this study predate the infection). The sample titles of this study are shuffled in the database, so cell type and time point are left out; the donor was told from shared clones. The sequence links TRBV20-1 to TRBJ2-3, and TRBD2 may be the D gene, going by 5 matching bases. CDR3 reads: CSARERETSTDTQYF. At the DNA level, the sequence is TGCAGTGCTAGAGAGAGGGAGACAAGCACAGATACGCAGTATTTT.